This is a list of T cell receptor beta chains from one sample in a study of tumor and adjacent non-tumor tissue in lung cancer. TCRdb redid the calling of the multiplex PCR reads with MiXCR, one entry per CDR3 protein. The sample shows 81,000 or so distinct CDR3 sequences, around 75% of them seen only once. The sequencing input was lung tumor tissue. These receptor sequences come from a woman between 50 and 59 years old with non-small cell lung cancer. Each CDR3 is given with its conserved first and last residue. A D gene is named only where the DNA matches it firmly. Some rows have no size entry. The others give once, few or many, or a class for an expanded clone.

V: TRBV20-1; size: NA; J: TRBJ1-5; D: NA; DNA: TGCGGTGCCACCCCCGCGAGGGGGGAGGGCAATCAGCCCCAGCATTTT; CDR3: CGATPARGEGNQPQHF
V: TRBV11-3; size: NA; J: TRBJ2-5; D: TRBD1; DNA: TGTGTCTGCAGCCGGGACAGGAGCCAAGAGACTCAGTACTTC; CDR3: CVCSRDRSQETQYF
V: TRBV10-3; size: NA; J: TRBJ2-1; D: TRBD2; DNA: TGTGCCATCAGTGAGGGGACTAGTAGTAGGAATGAGCAGTTCTTC; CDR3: CAISEGTSSRNEQFF
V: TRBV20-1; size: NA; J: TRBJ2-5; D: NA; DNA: TGCAGTGCTCCGAACATAATCTTTCAAGAGACCCAGTACTTC; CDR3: CSAPNIIFQETQYF
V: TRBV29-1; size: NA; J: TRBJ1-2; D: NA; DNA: TGCAGCGTTGAGTTGTCCAGCTATGGCTACACTTTC; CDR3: CSVELSSYGYTF
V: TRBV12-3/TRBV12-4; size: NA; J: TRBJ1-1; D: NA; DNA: TGTGCCAGCATCCTGGGGGGGGGACTGAACACCGAAGCTTTCTTT; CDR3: CASILGGGLNTEAFF
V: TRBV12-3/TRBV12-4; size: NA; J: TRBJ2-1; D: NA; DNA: TGTGCCAGCAGTCGCGATCGACTGGGTGAGCAGTTCTTC; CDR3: CASSRDRLGEQFF
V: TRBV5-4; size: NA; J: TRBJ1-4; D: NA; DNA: TGTGCCAGCAGCATAAACAGGAGGCTGAATGAAAAACTGTTTTTT; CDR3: CASSINRRLNEKLFF
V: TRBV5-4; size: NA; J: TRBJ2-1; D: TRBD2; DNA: TGTGCCAGCACCCCTACGGGAGGGTCGGATGAGCAGTTCTTC; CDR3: CASTPTGGSDEQFF
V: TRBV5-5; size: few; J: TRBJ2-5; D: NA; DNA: TGTGCCAGTAGCTTGTTGGCTCTTCAAGAGACCCACTACTTC; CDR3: CASSLLALQETHYF
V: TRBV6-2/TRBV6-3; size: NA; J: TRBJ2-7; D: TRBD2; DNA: TGTGCCAGCAGTATTAGCGGGATGTCCTACGAGCAGTACTTT; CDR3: CASSISGMSYEQYF
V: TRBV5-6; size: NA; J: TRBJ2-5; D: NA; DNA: TGTGTTAGCAGTGTAGGGACTTCAGAGACCCAGTACTTC; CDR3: CVSSVGTSETQYF
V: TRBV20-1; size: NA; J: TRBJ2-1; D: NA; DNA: TGCAGTACTAGGGATAGTAGTCACCCCGGATACAATGAGCAGTTCTTC; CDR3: CSTRDSSHPGYNEQFF
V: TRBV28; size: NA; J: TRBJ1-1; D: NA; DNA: TGTGCCAGCAGTCGGAGTCGAATATCCACCGAAGATTTCTTT; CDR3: CASSRSRISTEDFF
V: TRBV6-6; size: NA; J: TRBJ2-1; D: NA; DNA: TGTACCAGCACTATGGTGAGCTCCTACAATGAGCAGTTCTTC; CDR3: CTSTMVSSYNEQFF
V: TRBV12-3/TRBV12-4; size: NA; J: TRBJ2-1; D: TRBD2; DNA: TGTGCCAGCAGCCACTCTAGCGGGCGCTCCAATGAGCAGTTCTTC; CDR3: CASSHSSGRSNEQFF
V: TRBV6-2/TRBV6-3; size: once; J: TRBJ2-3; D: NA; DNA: TGTGCCTGCAATATGATCAGCGCAGATACGCAGTATTTT; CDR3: CACNMISADTQYF
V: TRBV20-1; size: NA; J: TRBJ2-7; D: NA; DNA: TGCACTGCTTCCGAAACGAGAGTCGATAATTCCTACGAGCAGTACTTC; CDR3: CTASETRVDNSYEQYF
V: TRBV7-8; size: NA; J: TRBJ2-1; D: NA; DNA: TGTGCCAGCAGCTTAGGCGGCGGGATGAACCATGAGCAGTTCTTC; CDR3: CASSLGGGMNHEQFF